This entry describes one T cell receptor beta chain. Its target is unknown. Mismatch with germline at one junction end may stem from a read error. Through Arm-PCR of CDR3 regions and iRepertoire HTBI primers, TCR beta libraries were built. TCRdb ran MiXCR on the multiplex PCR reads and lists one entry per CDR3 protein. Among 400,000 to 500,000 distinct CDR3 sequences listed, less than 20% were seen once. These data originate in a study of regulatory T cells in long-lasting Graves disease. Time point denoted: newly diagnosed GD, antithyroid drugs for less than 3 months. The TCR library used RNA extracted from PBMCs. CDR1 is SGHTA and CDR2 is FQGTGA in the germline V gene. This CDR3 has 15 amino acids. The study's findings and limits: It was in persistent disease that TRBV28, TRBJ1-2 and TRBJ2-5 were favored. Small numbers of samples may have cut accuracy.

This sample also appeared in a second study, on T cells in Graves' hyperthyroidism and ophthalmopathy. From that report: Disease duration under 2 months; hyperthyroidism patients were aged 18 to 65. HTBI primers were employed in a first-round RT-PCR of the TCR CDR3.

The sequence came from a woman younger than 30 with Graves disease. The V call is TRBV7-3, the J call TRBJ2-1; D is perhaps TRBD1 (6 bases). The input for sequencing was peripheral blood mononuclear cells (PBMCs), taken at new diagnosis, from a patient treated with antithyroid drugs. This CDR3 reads CASSLSAGGGETQCF. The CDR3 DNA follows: TGTGCCAGCAGCTTATCCGCTGGGGGCGGTGAGACCCAGTGCTTC.